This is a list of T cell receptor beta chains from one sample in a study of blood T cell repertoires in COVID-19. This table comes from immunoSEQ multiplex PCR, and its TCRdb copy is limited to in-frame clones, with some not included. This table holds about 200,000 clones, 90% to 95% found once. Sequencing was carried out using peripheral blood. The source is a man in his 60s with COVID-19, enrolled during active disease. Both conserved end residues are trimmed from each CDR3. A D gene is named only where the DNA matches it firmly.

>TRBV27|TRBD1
ASSETGRDTQY
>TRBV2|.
ASSVTTGNTIY
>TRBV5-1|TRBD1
ASRPGQGLAKNIQY
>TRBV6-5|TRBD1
ASSPPGQGSGELF
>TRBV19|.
ASSIYGSVFTGELF
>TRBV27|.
ASTPGLGNYGYT
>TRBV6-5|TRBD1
ASRGQGRNYGYT
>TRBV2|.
ASSEISGNQPQH
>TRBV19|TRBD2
ASSGTSGRAGTAADTQY
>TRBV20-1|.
SASRDYSNEQF
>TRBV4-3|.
ASSQRPIPNEKLF
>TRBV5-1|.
ASSPRGSGVGRELF
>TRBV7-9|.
ASSFSTTGELF
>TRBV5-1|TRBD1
ARPDGTGDFTGELF
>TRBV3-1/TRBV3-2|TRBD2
ASSQLPGTSGNTGELF